Listed below are T cell receptor beta chains from one sample, sequenced in a study of regulatory T cells in long-lasting Graves disease. From the multiplex PCR reads, TCRdb called clonotypes with MiXCR, one entry per CDR3 protein. The sample lists over 450,000 distinct CDR3 sequences, about 11% seen once, with 8.9% in the top ten. These data were likewise used in another study, on T cells in Graves' hyperthyroidism and ophthalmopathy.

The source material was peripheral blood mononuclear cells (PBMCs), sampled at new diagnosis, from a patient treated with antithyroid drugs. These receptors came from a woman aged 25 to 39 with Graves disease. The CDR3 runs from the conserved cysteine through the conserved F or W. D genes are given only for firm matches. A clone size is listed for some rows: how often the clone was seen (once, few, many), or a class if it is expanded.

d_gene: TRBD2; v_gene: TRBV4-1; abundance: .; j_gene: TRBJ2-2; CDR3aa: CASRLAGVVGELFF; CDR3nt: TGCGCCAGCAGGCTAGCGGGAGTCGTCGGGGAGCTGTTTTTT
d_gene: TRBD1; v_gene: TRBV28; abundance: .; j_gene: TRBJ2-7; CDR3aa: CASSFGQGSYEQYF; CDR3nt: TGTGCCAGCAGTTTCGGACAGGGCTCCTACGAGCAGTACTTC
d_gene: .; v_gene: TRBV20-1; abundance: few; j_gene: TRBJ2-5; CDR3aa: CSARDALGSQETQYF; CDR3nt: TGCAGTGCTAGAGACGCACTAGGGTCCCAAGAGACCCAGTACTTC
d_gene: TRBD1; v_gene: TRBV19; abundance: many; j_gene: TRBJ2-5; CDR3aa: CASSENRGSETQYF; CDR3nt: TGTGCCAGTAGCGAGAACAGGGGGTCGGAGACCCAGTACTTC
d_gene: .; v_gene: TRBV10-1; abundance: many; j_gene: TRBJ1-1; CDR3aa: CASSRTQNTEAFF; CDR3nt: TGCGCCAGCAGTAGGACACAGAACACTGAAGCTTTCTTT
d_gene: .; v_gene: TRBV10-1; abundance: many; j_gene: TRBJ1-2; CDR3aa: CASSEGRLYGYTF; CDR3nt: TGCGCCAGCAGTGAGGGCAGACTCTATGGCTACACCTTC
d_gene: .; v_gene: TRBV20-1; abundance: many; j_gene: TRBJ1-2; CDR3aa: CSARVWGEGYTF; CDR3nt: TGCAGTGCTAGAGTCTGGGGGGAGGGCTACACCTTC
d_gene: TRBD2; v_gene: TRBV3-1; abundance: few; j_gene: TRBJ2-7; CDR3aa: CASSQTGTSGNEQYF; CDR3nt: TGTGCCAGCAGCCAGACCGGGACTAGCGGGAACGAGCAGTACTTC
d_gene: TRBD2; v_gene: TRBV11-1; abundance: many; j_gene: TRBJ2-1; CDR3aa: CASSLESGTEQFF; CDR3nt: TGTGCCAGCAGCTTAGAGAGCGGGACTGAGCAGTTCTTC
d_gene: .; v_gene: TRBV19; abundance: few; j_gene: TRBJ1-6; CDR3aa: CASRPGPPNREINSPLHF; CDR3nt: TGTGCCAGTAGGCCGGGTCCTCCCAACCGCGAGATAAATTCACCCCTCCACTTT
d_gene: .; v_gene: TRBV28; abundance: .; j_gene: TRBJ2-7; CDR3aa: CASSLSPTRKHYEQYF; CDR3nt: TGTGCCAGCAGTTTGTCCCCGACCCGCAAACACTACGAGCAGTACTTC